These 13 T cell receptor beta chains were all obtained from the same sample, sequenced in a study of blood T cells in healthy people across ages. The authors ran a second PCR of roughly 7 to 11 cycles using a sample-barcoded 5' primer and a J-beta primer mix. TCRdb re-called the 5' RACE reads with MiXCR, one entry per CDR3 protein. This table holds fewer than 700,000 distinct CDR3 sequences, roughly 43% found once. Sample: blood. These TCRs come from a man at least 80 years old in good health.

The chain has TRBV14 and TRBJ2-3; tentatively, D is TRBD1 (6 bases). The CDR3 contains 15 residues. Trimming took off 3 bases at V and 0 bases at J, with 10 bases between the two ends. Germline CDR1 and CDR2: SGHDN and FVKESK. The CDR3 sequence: CASSHRDTSTDTQYF. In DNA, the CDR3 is TGTGCCAGCAGCCACCGGGACACCAGCACAGATACGCAGTATTTT.

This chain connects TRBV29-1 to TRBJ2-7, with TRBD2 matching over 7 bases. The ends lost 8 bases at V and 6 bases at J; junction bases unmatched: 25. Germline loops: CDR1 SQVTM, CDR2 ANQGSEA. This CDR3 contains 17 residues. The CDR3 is CSKPPRMGGVRVGEQYF. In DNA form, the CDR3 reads TGCAGCAAACCCCCCAGAATGGGGGGGGTTAGGGTCGGCGAGCAGTACTTC.

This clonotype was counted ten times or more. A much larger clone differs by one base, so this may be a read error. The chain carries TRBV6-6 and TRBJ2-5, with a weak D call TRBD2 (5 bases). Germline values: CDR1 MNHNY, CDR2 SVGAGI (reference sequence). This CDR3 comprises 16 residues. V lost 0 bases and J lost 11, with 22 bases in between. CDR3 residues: CASSYSDPDFPNEQYF. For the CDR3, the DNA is TGTGCCAGCAGTTACTCCGATCCGGACTTCCCCAATGAGCAGTACTTC.

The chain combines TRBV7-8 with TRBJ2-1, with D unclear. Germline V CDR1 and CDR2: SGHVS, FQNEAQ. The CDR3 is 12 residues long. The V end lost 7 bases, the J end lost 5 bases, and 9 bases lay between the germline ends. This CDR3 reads CASILSNNEQFF. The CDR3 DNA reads TGTGCCAGCATACTATCGAACAATGAGCAGTTCTTC.

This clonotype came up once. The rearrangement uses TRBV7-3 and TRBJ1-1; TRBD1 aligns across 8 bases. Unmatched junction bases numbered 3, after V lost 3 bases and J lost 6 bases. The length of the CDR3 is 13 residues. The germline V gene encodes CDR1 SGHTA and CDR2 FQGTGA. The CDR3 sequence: CASSFDRGAEAFF. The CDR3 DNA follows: TGTGCCAGCAGCTTCGACAGGGGTGCTGAAGCTTTCTTT.

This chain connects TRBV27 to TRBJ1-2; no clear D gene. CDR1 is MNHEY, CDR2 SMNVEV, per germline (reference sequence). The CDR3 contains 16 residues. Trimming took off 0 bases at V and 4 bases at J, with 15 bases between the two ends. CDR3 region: CASSLSPAPSGYGYTF. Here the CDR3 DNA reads TGTGCCAGCAGTTTATCCCCCGCCCCTTCGGGCTATGGCTACACCTTC.

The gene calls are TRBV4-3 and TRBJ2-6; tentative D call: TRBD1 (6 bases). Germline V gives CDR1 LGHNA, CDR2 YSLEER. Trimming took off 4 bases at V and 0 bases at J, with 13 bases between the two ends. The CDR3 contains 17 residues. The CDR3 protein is CASSPTGFSSGANVLTF. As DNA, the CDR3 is TGCGCCAGCAGCCCTACAGGGTTTAGCTCTGGGGCCAACGTCCTGACTTTC.

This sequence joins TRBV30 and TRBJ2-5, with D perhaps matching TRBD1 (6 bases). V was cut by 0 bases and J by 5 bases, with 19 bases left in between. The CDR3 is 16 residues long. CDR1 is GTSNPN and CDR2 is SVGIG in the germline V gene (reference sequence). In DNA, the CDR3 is TGTGCCTGGAGTGTAAATAGGGGGAATAGTGGGGAGACCCAGTACTTC. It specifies CAWSVNRGNSGETQYF. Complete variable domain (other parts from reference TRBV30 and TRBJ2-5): SQTIHQWPATLVQPVGSPLSLECTVEGTSNPNLYWYRQAAGRGLQLLFYSVGIGQISSEVPQNLSASRPQDRQFILSSKKLLLSDSGFYLCAWSVNRGNSGETQYFGPGTRLLVL.

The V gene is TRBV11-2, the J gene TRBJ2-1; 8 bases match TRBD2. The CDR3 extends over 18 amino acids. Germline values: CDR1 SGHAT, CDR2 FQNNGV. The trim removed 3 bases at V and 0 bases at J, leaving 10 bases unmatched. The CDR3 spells CASSFLVSGVASYNEQFF. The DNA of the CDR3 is TGTGCCAGCAGCTTCCTCGTTAGCGGGGTGGCCTCCTACAATGAGCAGTTCTTC.

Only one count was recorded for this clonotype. CDR3 bases: TGCAGCGGGGATGAGCGGGGGTGGGAGACCCAGTACTTC. Its protein product is CSGDERGWETQYF. The genes are TRBV20-1 and TRBJ2-5; 8 bases are shared with TRBD2. The CDR3 length is 13 residues. CDR1 is DFQATT, CDR2 SNEGSKA, per germline (reference sequence).

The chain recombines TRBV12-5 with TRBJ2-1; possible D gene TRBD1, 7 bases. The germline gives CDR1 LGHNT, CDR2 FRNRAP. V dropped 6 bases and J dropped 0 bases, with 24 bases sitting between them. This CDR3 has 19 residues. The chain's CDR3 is CASGPGQATWRDSYNEQFF. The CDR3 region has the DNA TGTGCTAGTGGCCCCGGACAGGCGACCTGGCGGGACTCCTACAATGAGCAGTTCTTC.

CDR3 in DNA: TGCGCCAGCAGCCAGGTTAGACTCAATGAGCAGTTCTTC. Translated, it gives CASSQVRLNEQFF. V gene TRBV4-1 combines with J gene TRBJ2-1; no clear D gene. V lost 3 bases to trimming and J lost 6 bases, with 9 bases between them. The germline gives CDR1 MGHRA, CDR2 YSYEKL. This CDR3 has 13 residues.

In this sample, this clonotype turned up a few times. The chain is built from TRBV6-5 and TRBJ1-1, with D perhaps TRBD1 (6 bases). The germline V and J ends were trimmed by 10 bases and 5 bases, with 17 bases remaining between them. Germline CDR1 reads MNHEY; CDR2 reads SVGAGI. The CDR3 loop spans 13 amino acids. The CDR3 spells CATVSTGRTEAFF. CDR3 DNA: TGTGCCACCGTATCTACAGGGCGAACTGAAGCTTTCTTT.